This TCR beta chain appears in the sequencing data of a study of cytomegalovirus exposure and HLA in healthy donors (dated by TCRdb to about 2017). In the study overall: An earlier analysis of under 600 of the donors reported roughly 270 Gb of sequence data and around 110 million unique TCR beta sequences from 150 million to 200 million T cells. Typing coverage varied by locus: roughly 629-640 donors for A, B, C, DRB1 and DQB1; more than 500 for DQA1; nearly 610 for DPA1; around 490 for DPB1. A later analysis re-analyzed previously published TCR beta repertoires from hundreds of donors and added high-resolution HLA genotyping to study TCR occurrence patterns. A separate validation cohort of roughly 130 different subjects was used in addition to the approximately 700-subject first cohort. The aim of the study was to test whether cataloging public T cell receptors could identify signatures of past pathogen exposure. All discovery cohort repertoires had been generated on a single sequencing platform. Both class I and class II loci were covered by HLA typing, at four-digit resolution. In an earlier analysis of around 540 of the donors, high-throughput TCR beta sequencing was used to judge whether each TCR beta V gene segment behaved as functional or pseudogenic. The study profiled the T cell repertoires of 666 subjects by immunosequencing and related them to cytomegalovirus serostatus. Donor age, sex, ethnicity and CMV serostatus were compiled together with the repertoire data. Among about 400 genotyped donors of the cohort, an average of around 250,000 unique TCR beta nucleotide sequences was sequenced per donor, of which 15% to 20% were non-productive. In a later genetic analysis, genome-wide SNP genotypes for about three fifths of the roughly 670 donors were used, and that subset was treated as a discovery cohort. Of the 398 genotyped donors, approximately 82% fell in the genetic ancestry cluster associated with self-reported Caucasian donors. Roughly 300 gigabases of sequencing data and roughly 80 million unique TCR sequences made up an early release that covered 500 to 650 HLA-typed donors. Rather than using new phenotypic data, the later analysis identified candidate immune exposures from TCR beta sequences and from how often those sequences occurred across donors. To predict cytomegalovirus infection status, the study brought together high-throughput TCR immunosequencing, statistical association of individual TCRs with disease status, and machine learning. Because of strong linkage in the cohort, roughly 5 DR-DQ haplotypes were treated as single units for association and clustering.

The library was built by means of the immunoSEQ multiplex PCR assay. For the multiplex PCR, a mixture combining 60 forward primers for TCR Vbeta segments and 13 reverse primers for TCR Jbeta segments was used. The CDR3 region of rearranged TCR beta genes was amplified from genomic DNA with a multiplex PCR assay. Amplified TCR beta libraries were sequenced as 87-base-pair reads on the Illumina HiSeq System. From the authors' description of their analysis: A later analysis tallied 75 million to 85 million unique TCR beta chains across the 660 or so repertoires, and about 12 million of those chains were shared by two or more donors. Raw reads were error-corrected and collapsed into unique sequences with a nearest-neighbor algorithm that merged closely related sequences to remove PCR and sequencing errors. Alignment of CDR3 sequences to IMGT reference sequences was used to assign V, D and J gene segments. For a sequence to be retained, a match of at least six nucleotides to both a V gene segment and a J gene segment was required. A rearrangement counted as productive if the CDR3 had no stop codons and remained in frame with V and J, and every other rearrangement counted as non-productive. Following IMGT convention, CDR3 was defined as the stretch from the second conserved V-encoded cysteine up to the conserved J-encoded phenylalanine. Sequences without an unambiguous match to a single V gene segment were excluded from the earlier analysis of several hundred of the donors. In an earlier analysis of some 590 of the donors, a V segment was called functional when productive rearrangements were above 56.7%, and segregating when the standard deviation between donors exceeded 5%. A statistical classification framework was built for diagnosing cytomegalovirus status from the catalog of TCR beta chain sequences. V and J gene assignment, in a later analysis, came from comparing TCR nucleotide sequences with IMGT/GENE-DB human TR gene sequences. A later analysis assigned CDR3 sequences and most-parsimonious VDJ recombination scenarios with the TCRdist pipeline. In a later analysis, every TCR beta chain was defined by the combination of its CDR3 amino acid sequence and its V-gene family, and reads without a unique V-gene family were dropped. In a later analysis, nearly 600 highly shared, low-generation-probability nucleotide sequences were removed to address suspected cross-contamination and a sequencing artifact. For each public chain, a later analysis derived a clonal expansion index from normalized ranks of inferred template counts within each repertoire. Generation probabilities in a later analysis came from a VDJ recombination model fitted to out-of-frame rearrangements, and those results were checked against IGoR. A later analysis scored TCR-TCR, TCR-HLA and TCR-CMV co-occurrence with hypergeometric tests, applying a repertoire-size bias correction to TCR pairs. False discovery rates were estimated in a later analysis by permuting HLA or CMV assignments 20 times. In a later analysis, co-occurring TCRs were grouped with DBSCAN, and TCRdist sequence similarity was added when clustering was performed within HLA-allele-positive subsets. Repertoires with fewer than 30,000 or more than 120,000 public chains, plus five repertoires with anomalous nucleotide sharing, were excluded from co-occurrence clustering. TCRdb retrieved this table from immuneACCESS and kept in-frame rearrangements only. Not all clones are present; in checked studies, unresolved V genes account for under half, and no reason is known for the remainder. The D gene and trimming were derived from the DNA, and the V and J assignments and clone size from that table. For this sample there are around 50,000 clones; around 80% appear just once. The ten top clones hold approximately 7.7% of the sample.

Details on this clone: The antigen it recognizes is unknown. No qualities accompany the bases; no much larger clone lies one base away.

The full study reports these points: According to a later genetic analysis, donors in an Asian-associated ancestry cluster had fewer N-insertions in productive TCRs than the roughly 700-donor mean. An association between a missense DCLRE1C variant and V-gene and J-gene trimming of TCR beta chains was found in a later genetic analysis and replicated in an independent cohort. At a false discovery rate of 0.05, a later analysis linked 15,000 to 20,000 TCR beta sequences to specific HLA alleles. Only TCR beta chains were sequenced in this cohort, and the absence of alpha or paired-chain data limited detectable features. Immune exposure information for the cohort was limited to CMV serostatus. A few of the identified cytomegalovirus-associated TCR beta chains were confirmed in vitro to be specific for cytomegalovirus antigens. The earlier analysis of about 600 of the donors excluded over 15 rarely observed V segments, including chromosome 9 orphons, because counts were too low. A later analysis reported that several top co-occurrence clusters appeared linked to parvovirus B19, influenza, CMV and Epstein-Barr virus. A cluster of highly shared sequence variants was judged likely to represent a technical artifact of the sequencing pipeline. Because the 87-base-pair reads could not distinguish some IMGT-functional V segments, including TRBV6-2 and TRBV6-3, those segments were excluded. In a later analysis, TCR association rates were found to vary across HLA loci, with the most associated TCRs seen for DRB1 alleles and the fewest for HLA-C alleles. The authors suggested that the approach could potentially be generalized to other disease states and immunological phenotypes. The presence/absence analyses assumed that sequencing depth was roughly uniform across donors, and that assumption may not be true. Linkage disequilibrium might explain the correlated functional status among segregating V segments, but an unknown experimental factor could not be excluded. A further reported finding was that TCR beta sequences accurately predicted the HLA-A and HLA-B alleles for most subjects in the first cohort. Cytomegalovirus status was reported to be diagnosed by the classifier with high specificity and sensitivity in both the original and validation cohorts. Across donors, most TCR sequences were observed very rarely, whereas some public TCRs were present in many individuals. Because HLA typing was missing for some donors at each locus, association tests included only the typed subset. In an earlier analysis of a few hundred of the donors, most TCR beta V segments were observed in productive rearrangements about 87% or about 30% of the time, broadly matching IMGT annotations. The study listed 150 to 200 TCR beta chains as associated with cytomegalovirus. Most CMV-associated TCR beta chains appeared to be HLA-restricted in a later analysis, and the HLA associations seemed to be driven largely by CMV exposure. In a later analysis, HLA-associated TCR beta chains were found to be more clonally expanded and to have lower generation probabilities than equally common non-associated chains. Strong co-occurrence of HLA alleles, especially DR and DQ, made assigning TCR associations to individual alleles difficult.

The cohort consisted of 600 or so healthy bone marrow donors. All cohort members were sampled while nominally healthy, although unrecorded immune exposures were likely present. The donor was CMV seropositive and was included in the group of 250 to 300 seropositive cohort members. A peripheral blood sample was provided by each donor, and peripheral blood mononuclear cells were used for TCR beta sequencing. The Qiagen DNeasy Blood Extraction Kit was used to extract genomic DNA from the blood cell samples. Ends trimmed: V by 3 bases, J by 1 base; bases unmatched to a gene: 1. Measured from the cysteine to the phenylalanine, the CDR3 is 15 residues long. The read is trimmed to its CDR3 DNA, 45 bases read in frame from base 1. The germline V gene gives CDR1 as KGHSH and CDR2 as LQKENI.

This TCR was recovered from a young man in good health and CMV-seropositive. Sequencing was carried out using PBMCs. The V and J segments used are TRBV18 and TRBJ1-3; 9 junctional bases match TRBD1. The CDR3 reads CASSPTGGSGNTIYF. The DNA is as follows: TGTGCCAGCTCACCGACAGGGGGTTCTGGAAACACCATATATTTT.